Presented here are 3 T cell receptor beta chains from one specimen sequenced in a study of tumor-infiltrating lymphocytes in primary liver carcinoma. Co-extraction of both nucleic acids (RNA and DNA) used about 17-31 mg of unsorted bulk tissue. Starting material of 400 to 600 ng total RNA yielded TCR beta cDNA via a constant-region primer. For TCR beta, libraries were produced by three nested multiplex PCR rounds using slightly modified ARM-PCR. TRBV1-TRBV30 forward and Cbeta reverse primers drove the first two roughly 10-cycle rounds. Using its own MiXCR run on the multiplex PCR reads, TCRdb lists one record per CDR3 protein. Altogether tens of thousands of distinct CDR3 sequences are present, about two thirds being singletons, with the ten largest covering about 40%. Material for sequencing was liver tumor tissue from sampling region 4. This sample's subset: tumor region T4, right-lateral pole. These TCRs come from a man aged 35 to 55 with primary liver carcinoma and hepatitis B virus infection.

Remarks on this clonotype: Its ends do not fully match the called genes, so a read error is possible. V usage is TRBV5-1 and J usage is TRBJ2-3; 7 bases map to TRBD2. The length of the CDR3 is 15 residues. Germline V gene lookup returns CDR1 SGHRS and CDR2 YFSETQ. The CDR3 loop is CASSSGYGTTGTQYF. The CDR3 region has the DNA TGCGCCAGCAGCTCAGGCTACGGGACTACAGGTACGCAGTATTTT.

The gene calls are TRBV6-5 and TRBJ2-7; the D is unclear. Germline-derived CDR1 and CDR2 are MNHEY and SVGAGI. The V and J ends lost 5 bases and 5 bases respectively, with 16 bases between them. The CDR3 extends over 14 amino acids. In DNA, the CDR3 is TGTGCCAGCAGTAGGTCTATAATCGTAAACGAGCAGTACTTC. The encoded protein is CASSRSIIVNEQYF.

This clonotype was seen a handful of times. With a much larger clone just one base away, this may be a read error. The chain has TRBV29-1 and TRBJ1-1; 8 positions match TRBD1. CDR1 and CDR2 from the germline V gene are SQVTM and ANQGSEA. V shed 7 bases and J 1 base; nucleotides not matched to a gene: 11. The CDR3 loop spans 15 amino acids. CDR3 nucleotide sequence: TGCAGCGGGGGACAGGATGGCTATCAGAACACTGAAGCTTTCTTT. It codes for CSGGQDGYQNTEAFF.